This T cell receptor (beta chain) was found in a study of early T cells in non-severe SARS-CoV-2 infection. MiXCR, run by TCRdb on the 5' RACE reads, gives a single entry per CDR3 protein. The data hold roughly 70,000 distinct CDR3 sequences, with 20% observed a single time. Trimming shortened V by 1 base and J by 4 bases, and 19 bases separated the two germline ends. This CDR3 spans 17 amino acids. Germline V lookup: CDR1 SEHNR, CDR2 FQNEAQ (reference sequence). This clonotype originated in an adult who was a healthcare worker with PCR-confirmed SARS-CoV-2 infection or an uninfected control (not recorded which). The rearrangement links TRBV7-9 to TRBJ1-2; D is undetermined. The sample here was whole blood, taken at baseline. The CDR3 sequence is CASSLDSISRGPYGYTF. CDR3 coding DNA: TGTGCCAGCAGCTTAGATTCTATCTCCCGCGGGCCCTATGGCTACACCTTC.